This entry features one T cell receptor beta chain sequence. Antigen unknown. Authors of the study amplified TCR beta CDR3 regions from RNA transcripts. The TCR CDR3 was amplified in a first-round RT-PCR using the HTBI primer set. From the multiplex PCR reads, TCRdb called clonotypes with MiXCR, one entry per CDR3 protein. The sample carries around 610,000 distinct CDR3 sequences, 14% to 15% recorded once. Clinical Activity Scores of at least 3, NOSPECS grades of at least 4 and durations under 3 months characterized ophthalmopathy patients. This CDR3 is built from 15 residues. V was pared by 6 bases and J by 5 bases, with 10 bases of the junction left unmatched. Per germline, CDR1 SGHTA and CDR2 FQGNSA. The entry originates in a study of T cells in Graves' hyperthyroidism and ophthalmopathy. Study overall: Once the initial diagnosis was made, peripheral blood was obtained before any treatment.

Notes on the study in general: Ophthalmopathy and stable hyperthyroidism were separated by a 13 V-J model.

Sequencing input: blood. The chain couples TRBV7-2 to TRBJ2-5; 9 bases line up with TRBD2. The source is a woman aged 40 to 55 with Graves' ophthalmopathy. In nucleotides, the CDR3 is TGTGCCAGCAGTTTCGGACTAGCGAGCATGGAGACCCAGTACTTC. Its protein is CASSFGLASMETQYF.